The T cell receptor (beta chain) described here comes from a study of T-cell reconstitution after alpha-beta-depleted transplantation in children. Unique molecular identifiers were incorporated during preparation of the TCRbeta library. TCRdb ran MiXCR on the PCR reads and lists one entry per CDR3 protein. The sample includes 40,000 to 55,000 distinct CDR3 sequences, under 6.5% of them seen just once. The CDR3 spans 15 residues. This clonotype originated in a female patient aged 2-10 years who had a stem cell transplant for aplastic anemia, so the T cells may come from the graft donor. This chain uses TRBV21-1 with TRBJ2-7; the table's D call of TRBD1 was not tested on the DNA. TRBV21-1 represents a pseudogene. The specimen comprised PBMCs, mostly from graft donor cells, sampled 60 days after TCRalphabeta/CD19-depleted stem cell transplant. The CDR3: CASSKRWTPDYEQYF. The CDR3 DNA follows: TGTGCCAGCAGCAAGAGATGGACGCCCGACTACGAGCAGTACTTC.